These 8 T cell receptor beta chains share one sample of origin, sequenced in a study of blood T cell repertoires in COVID-19. TCRdb's copy holds only in-frame clones and misses some; the assay was immunoSEQ multiplex PCR. The repertoire includes around 200,000 clones, approximately 82% of them detected once, and roughly 2.9% sits in the top ten. Sequencing was done on a sample of peripheral blood. All receptors come from a middle-aged man with active or convalescent COVID-19.

The V call is TRBV30, the J call TRBJ2-4; D is perhaps TRBD1 (5 bases). The germline V and J ends were trimmed by 0 bases and 9 bases, with 9 bases remaining between them. Germline CDR1 GTSNPN, CDR2 SVGIG (reference sequence). The CDR3 consists of 12 residues. The DNA for the CDR3 is TGTGCCTGGAGTGTAAATAGGGGCATTCAGTACTTC. Translated: CAWSVNRGIQYF.

V usage is TRBV6-5 and J usage is TRBJ2-3; maybe TRBD1 (5 bases). Between the trimmed V and J ends, which lost 10 bases and 6 bases, there was a span of 14 bases. Germline CDR1 is MNHEY and CDR2 is SVGAGI. This CDR3 region has 12 residues. CDR3 protein: CATRQFPDTQYF. In DNA, the CDR3 is TGTGCCACTAGACAGTTCCCGGATACGCAGTATTTT.

The V gene is TRBV7-2, the J gene TRBJ1-2; TRBD1 matches 9 bases. V lost 5 bases, J lost 4 bases, and 5 bases stayed unmatched. The germline V gene has CDR1 SGHTA and CDR2 FQGNSA. This CDR3 comprises 14 residues. DNA of the CDR3: TGTGCCAGCAGCCCTACAGGGGGCGGCTATGGCTACACCTTC. Translating gives CASSPTGGGYGYTF.

The V call is TRBV3-1 (or the pseudogene TRBV3-2), the J call TRBJ2-5, with D possibly matching TRBD2 (5 bases). The CDR3 is 12 amino acids. Germline V gives CDR1 LGHDT, CDR2 YNNKEL (reference sequence). Trimming shortened V by 5 bases and J by 5 bases, and 9 bases separated the two germline ends. The CDR3 here is CASSAPGETQYF. CDR3 sequence (DNA): TGTGCCAGCAGCGCCCCGGGGGAGACCCAGTACTTC.

This chain links TRBV9 with TRBJ2-2, with D possibly matching TRBD1 (6 bases). The germline V gene has CDR1 SGDLS and CDR2 YYNGEE. CDR3 length equals 15 residues. The V and J ends lost 4 bases and 3 bases respectively, with 13 bases between them. This CDR3 is CASSPRDTHTGELFF. In DNA form, the CDR3 reads TGTGCCAGCAGCCCCCGGGACACACACACCGGGGAGCTGTTTTTT.

As for this clone: The identical CDR3 is also encoded by other nucleotide sequences in the sample. The chain combines TRBV10-3 with TRBJ2-3; maybe TRBD1 (5 bases). This CDR3 comprises 15 residues. V gave up 3 bases and J gave up 2 bases, with 12 bases separating them. From germline, CDR1 is ENHRY and CDR2 SYGVKD. CDR3 sequence (DNA): TGTGCCATCAGTGAAGGTCAGGGTAACACAGATACGCAGTATTTT. Amino acids: CAISEGQGNTDTQYF.

The chain uses TRBV9 and TRBJ1-4, with D possibly TRBD1 on 5 matching bases. Germline CDR1 SGDLS, CDR2 YYNGEE. The CDR3 loop spans 14 amino acids. Trimming took off 0 bases at V and 4 bases at J, with 7 bases between the two ends. CDR3 sequence (DNA): TGTGCCAGCAGCGTAGACAGGAATAATGAAAAACTGTTTTTT. It is translated as CASSVDRNNEKLFF.

The J gene is TRBJ1-2, the V gene TRBV5-4, with D unresolved. V lost 0 bases and J 7 bases, leaving 10 bases between the germline ends. The CDR3 contains 13 residues. Germline CDR1 SGHNT, CDR2 YYREEE (reference sequence). In DNA form, the CDR3 reads TGTGCCAGCAGCTTGGAGATTCTGCGTGGCTACACCTTC. Translation gives CASSLEILRGYTF.